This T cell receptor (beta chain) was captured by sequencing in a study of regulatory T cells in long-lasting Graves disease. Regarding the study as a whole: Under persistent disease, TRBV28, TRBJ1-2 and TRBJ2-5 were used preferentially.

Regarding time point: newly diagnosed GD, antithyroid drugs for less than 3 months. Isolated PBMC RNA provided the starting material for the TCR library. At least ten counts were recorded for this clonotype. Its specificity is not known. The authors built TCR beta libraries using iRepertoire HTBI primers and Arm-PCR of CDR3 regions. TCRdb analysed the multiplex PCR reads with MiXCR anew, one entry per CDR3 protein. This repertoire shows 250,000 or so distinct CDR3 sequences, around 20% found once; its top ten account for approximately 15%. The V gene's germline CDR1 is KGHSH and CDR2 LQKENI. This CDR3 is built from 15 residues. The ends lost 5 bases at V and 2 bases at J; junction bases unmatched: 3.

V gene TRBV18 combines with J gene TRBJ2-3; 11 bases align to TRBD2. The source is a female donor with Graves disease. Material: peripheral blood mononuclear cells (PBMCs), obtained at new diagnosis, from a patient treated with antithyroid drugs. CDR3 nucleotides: TGTGCCAGCTCAAAGACTAGCGGGATCACAGATACGCAGTATTTT. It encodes CASSKTSGITDTQYF.